This T cell receptor (beta chain) was obtained from a study of Ad26.COV2.S vaccination and SARS-CoV-2 variants. Whole-study context: Ad26.COV2.S given intramuscularly, once or twice 56 days apart.

Trimming cost V 1 base and J 2 bases, with 14 bases left between them. The CDR3 runs to 16 residues. CDR1 is SEHNR, CDR2 FQNEAQ, per germline (reference sequence). As regards this clone: As yet, its antigen is unknown.

Study outcomes and limitations: CD8+ and CD4+ T cells specific for spike reportedly responded with substantial breadth after vaccination. Vaccine and placebo groups showed comparable non-spike TCR breadth.

Treatment defined: approximately 18 received Ad26.COV2.S at low or high dose, single or two shots; several received placebo; per-sample allocation not given. The investigators took samples on day 63 after the first vaccine or placebo injection. Measured with immunoSEQ multiplex PCR; TCRdb has only the in-frame clones, and not every one. The repertoire has around 250,000 clones, roughly 89% of them found once; the top ten carry about 2.8%. The sequence came from a person between 18 and 65 years old who received the Ad26.COV2.S COVID-19 vaccine or a placebo. The rearrangement uses TRBV7-9 and TRBJ1-2; D remains ambiguous. This material consisted of peripheral blood, taken in a trial of Ad26.COV2.S vaccine versus placebo. Here the CDR3 DNA reads TGTGCCAGCAGCTTAGGGCCATGGTATCGGAACTATGGCTACACCTTC. This gives the protein CASSLGPWYRNYGYTF. The complete variable domain, with remaining parts taken from reference TRBV7-9 and TRBJ1-2, reads DTGVSQNPRHKITKRGQNVTFRCDPISEHNRLYWYRQTLGQGPEFLTYFQNEAQLEKSRLLSDRFSAERPKGSFSTLEIQRTEQGDSAMYLCASSLGPWYRNYGYTFGSGTRLTVV.